This entry is about one T cell receptor beta chain. The target antigen is unknown. CDR1 and CDR2 (germline): SEHNR, FQNEAQ (reference sequence). Trimming took 5 bases from V and 4 from J, leaving 17 bases between them. The CDR3 runs 15 residues. The sample belongs to a study of T cell responses to AZD1222 COVID-19 vaccine. Study-level points and caveats: Clonal diversity was possibly underestimated, and the donors were mostly white British, with more females. Vaccine-related CD4 TCRs covered spike, predominating at 160-218 and 743-854.

Generated by immunoSEQ multiplex PCR, the TCRdb table keeps only in-frame clones and is missing some. The table lists roughly 140,000 clones, around 94% of them singletons. Sample: peripheral blood, taken 28 days after the second AZD1222 dose. This sequence was found in an adult who received the AZD1222 COVID-19 vaccine. The J gene is TRBJ1-2, the V gene TRBV7-9, with D possibly matching TRBD1 (5 bases). The CDR3 coding sequence is TGTGCCAGCAGCGATTCCTGGGACCGCCGCTATGGCTACACCTTC. Translation: CASSDSWDRRYGYTF.